Following are 32 T cell receptor beta chains from one sample sequenced in a study of cytomegalovirus exposure and HLA in healthy donors. 60 Vbeta and 13 Jbeta primers were used in PCR. The method was immunoSEQ multiplex PCR; TCRdb's version includes in-frame clones alone and lacks a portion of them. The repertoire holds around 170,000 clones, roughly 70% seen once, with 1.5% in the top ten. Specimen: PBMCs. Receptors originate from a girl aged 10-17 years in good health and CMV-seronegative.

This rearrangement joins TRBV6-5 to TRBJ2-7, with 11 bases identical to TRBD1. J was trimmed by 4 bases and V by 5 bases; bases with no gene match: 4. Germline V lookup: CDR1 MNHEY, CDR2 SVGAGI. The CDR3 covers 14 residues. Here the CDR3 DNA reads TGTGCCAGCAGTAAGGACAGGGGGCTTTACGAGCAGTACTTC. This codes for CASSKDRGLYEQYF.

CDR3 sequence reads: CASSLVRQDRAKPPEAFF. DNA for the CDR3: TGCGCCAGCAGCTTGGTTCGCCAAGACAGGGCTAAGCCCCCTGAAGCTTTCTTT. The chain joins TRBV5-1 to TRBJ1-1, with 7 nucleotides matching TRBD1. The germline CDR1 and CDR2 sequences are SGHRS and YFSETQ. The ends lost 0 bases at V and 6 bases at J; junction bases unmatched: 17. CDR3 size: 18 residues.

This rearrangement joins TRBV27 to TRBJ2-7, with D possibly being TRBD1 (5 bases). The CDR3 loop spans 16 amino acids. Trimming took off 3 bases at V and 3 bases at J, with 18 bases between the two ends. Germline V gene sequence: CDR1 MNHEY, CDR2 SMNVEV (reference sequence). The CDR3 sequence is CASSLVQENLHYEQYF. CDR3 nucleotides: TGTGCCAGCAGTTTGGTACAGGAAAACCTTCACTACGAGCAGTACTTC.

V usage is TRBV27 and J usage is TRBJ2-4; 7 nucleotides line up with TRBD1. This CDR3 is built from 19 residues. Losses at the gene ends were 6 bases for V and 8 bases for J; bases not matched to a gene: 25. Germline V gene sequence: CDR1 MNHEY, CDR2 SMNVEV (reference sequence). The CDR3 DNA is TGTGCCAGCAGCTCCTCTAATATGAACAGGGGAAAGGCCGCGGACATTCAGTACTTC. Translation: CASSSSNMNRGKAADIQYF.

This clone turned up a few times. The J gene is TRBJ1-5, the V gene TRBV7-8, with 9 bases aligning to TRBD1. Trimming removed 1 base from V and 2 bases from J; junction bases left unmatched: 6. CDR3 length: 17 residues. Germline CDR1 and CDR2: SGHVS and FQNEAQ. The CDR3 loop is CASSLETGGVGNQPQHF. DNA for the CDR3: TGTGCCAGCAGCTTAGAAACAGGGGGCGTCGGCAATCAGCCCCAGCATTTT.

The V gene is TRBV4-2, the J gene TRBJ2-2; TRBD2 aligns across 7 bases. The V gene's germline CDR1 is LGHNA and CDR2 YNFKEQ. The CDR3 runs 17 residues. V lost 8 bases, J lost 5 bases, and 17 bases stayed unmatched. This CDR3 is CASGTSVSGLQTGELFF. The CDR3 coding sequence is TGTGCCAGCGGAACTAGCGTATCGGGACTACAAACCGGGGAGCTGTTTTTT.

This clone was detected only once. CDR3 DNA sequence: TGCAGCGGGTCGGTGTCCGGGACAGGGACCAATGGCTACACCTTC. This encodes CSGSVSGTGTNGYTF. The chain uses TRBV29-1 and TRBJ1-2; TRBD1 aligns across 9 bases. This CDR3 comprises 15 residues. V lost 7 bases to trimming and J lost 6 bases; unmatched junction nucleotides: 15. Looked up from germline, CDR1 is SQVTM and CDR2 is ANQGSEA.

This clone showed up just once. The chain recombines TRBV21-1 with TRBJ1-5. TRBV21-1 counts as a pseudogene. The CDR3 has 15 residues. This chain's CDR3 is CASSNRMGGDQPQHF. In DNA form, the CDR3 reads TGTGCCAGCAGCAATAGAATGGGGGGGGATCAGCCCCAGCATTTT.

This rearrangement joins TRBV6-6 to TRBJ2-1; D not resolved. V was clipped by 0 bases and J by 5 bases, with 8 bases between them. This CDR3 has 14 residues. Germline CDR1 MNHNY, CDR2 SVGAGI (reference sequence). The CDR3 coding sequence is TGTGCCAGCAGTTACTCGATACGGGACAATGAGCAGTTCTTC. Translation gives CASSYSIRDNEQFF.

This rearrangement joins TRBV6-1 to TRBJ2-5; D is possibly TRBD1 (6 bases). The germline V and J ends were trimmed by 3 bases and 2 bases, with 13 bases remaining between them. Germline CDR1 reads MNHNS; CDR2 reads SASEGT. The CDR3 contains 15 residues. CDR3 in amino acids: CASSEDLGQQETQYF. Here the CDR3 DNA reads TGTGCCAGCAGTGAGGATCTTGGACAGCAAGAGACCCAGTACTTC.

The chain employs TRBV5-6 and TRBJ2-7; maybe TRBD1 (6 bases). The CDR3 consists of 13 residues. Germline CDR1 reads SGHDT; CDR2 reads YYEEEE. V dropped 1 base and J dropped 4 bases, with 9 bases sitting between them. Written as DNA, the CDR3 is TGTGCCAGCAGCTTGAACAGGGTTTACGAGCAGTACTTC. Translation gives CASSLNRVYEQYF.

V gene TRBV10-3 combines with J gene TRBJ2-1, with TRBD2 matching over 8 bases. The ends lost 3 bases at V and 2 bases at J; junction bases unmatched: 9. CDR1 is ENHRY, CDR2 SYGVKD, per germline. The CDR3 consists of 17 residues. The CDR3 sequence: CAISERRAGGTYNEQFF. CDR3 sequence (DNA): TGTGCCATCAGTGAAAGGAGGGCGGGGGGTACCTACAATGAGCAGTTCTTC.

The genes are TRBV6-1 and TRBJ1-5; 8 bases map to TRBD1. Germline V gene data show CDR1 as MNHNS and CDR2 as SASEGT. This CDR3 spans 16 amino acids. The junction had 11 bases not matched to a gene; V was cut back by 4 bases and J by 6 bases. The CDR3 is CASSAKLAGGGQPQHF. In DNA, the CDR3 is TGTGCCAGCAGTGCCAAACTCGCAGGGGGCGGTCAGCCCCAGCATTTT.

This sequence joins TRBV11-2 and TRBJ1-5; no clear D gene. Germline V lookup: CDR1 SGHAT, CDR2 FQNNGV. This CDR3 spans 11 amino acids. V was clipped by 5 bases and J by 11 bases, with 10 bases between them. The CDR3, as DNA: TGTGCCAGCAGCCGAGGCGGGACCCAGCATTTT. Residues: CASSRGGTQHF.

This rearrangement joins TRBV4-1 to TRBJ2-7, with a possible D match to TRBD1 (5 bases). Germline CDR1 MGHRA, CDR2 YSYEKL. This CDR3 contains 15 residues. V was shortened by 1 base and J by 3 bases, with 13 bases between the two germline ends. CDR3 bases: TGCGCCAGCAGCCAAGTAGGGGCAGGACGCTACGAGCAGTACTTC. This gives the protein CASSQVGAGRYEQYF.

The rearrangement links TRBV28 to TRBJ1-5; D not certain. Per the germline V gene, CDR1 is MDHEN and CDR2 is SYDVKM. V lost 2 bases to trimming and J lost 5 bases, with 13 bases between them. The CDR3 is made up of 15 amino acids. In DNA form, the CDR3 reads TGTGCCAGCAGTTTAGGCTCGGCAGGCCATCAGCCCCAGCATTTT. This codes for CASSLGSAGHQPQHF. Combining the CDR3 with reference TRBV28 and TRBJ1-5 gives the whole variable domain DVKVTQSSRYLVKRTGEKVFLECVQDMDHENMFWYRQDPGLGLRLIYFSYDVKMKEKGDIPEGYSVSREKKERFSLILESASTNQTSMYLCASSLGSAGHQPQHFGDGTRLSIL.

The chain combines TRBV6-1 with TRBJ1-5, with 8 nucleotides matching TRBD1. This CDR3 region has 15 residues. Trimming removed 5 bases from V and 6 bases from J; junction bases left unmatched: 9. Germline CDR1 MNHNS, CDR2 SASEGT. CDR3 coding DNA: TGTGCCAGCAGTCCCGGGACAGGATTCGTTCAGCCCCAGCATTTT. It translates to CASSPGTGFVQPQHF.

The CDR3 DNA reads TGTGCCATCAGAAACTCGGACAGGAACGAGCAGTACTTC. It encodes CAIRNSDRNEQYF. This chain joins TRBV10-3 and TRBJ2-7; 7 bases are shared with TRBD1. Trimming took 6 bases from V and 5 from J; bases not matched to a gene: 7. CDR1 is ENHRY, CDR2 SYGVKD, per germline. CDR3 length: 13 residues.

J is TRBJ2-1 and V is TRBV5-4; 10 positions match TRBD2. Germline V CDR1 and CDR2: SGHNT, YYREEE (reference sequence). This CDR3 spans 16 amino acids. Losses at the gene ends were 0 bases for V and 2 bases for J; bases not matched to a gene: 2. The CDR3: CASSLGLAGAYNEQFF. The CDR3 region has the DNA TGTGCCAGCAGCTTGGGCCTAGCGGGGGCCTACAATGAGCAGTTCTTC.

The J gene is TRBJ2-1, the V gene TRBV5-1; TRBD1 agrees at 10 bases. Trimming took 0 bases from V and 5 from J; bases not matched to a gene: 11. Germline V gives CDR1 SGHRS, CDR2 YFSETQ. The CDR3 is 18 amino acids. The CDR3 spells CASSLGQMWDRGHNEQFF. The CDR3 DNA is TGCGCCAGCAGCTTGGGGCAAATGTGGGACAGGGGTCACAATGAGCAGTTCTTC. Combining the CDR3 with reference TRBV5-1 and TRBJ2-1 gives the whole variable domain KAGVTQTPRYLIKTRGQQVTLSCSPISGHRSVSWYQQTPGQGLQFLFEYFSETQRNKGNFPGRFSGRQFSNSRSEMNVSTLELGDSALYLCASSLGQMWDRGHNEQFFGPGTRLTVL.

This clone was observed a handful of times. The rearrangement links TRBV19 to TRBJ1-1, with a tentative D call TRBD1 (6 bases). Trimming removed 5 bases from V and 0 bases from J, with 19 bases in between. Germline values: CDR1 LNHDA, CDR2 SQIVND (reference sequence). CDR3 size: 17 residues. The CDR3: CASSSVPGHTLNTEAFF. The CDR3, as DNA: TGTGCCAGTAGTTCCGTTCCGGGACACACCTTGAACACTGAAGCTTTCTTT.

This chain connects TRBV20-1 to TRBJ1-1; D is unresolved. Germline values: CDR1 DFQATT, CDR2 SNEGSKA (reference sequence). Trimming left V 5 bases short and J 1 base short, with 5 bases between. The CDR3 sequence is 11 residues long. The CDR3 reads CSAVGNTEAFF. For the CDR3, the DNA is TGCAGTGCTGTCGGGAACACTGAAGCTTTCTTT.

This clone showed up just a few times. The chain uses TRBV6-5 and TRBJ2-7; 12 bases fit TRBD1. The CDR3 consists of 15 residues. The V and J ends lost 2 bases and 9 bases, in that order; junction bases with no gene match: 8. Germline V lookup: CDR1 MNHEY, CDR2 SVGAGI. CDR3 bases: TGTGCCAGCAGTTACCCTTCCGGGACAGGGGGCGCGCAGTACTTC. It translates to CASSYPSGTGGAQYF.

V usage is TRBV5-1 and J usage is TRBJ2-3; possible D gene TRBD2, 5 bases. CDR3 size: 14 residues. V lost 4 bases and J lost 6, with 15 bases in between. The V gene's germline CDR1 is SGHRS and CDR2 YFSETQ. CDR3 DNA sequence: TGCGCCAGCAGCCTATTGGACTCGCAGGATACGCAGTATTTT. Translation: CASSLLDSQDTQYF.

The V gene is TRBV18, the J gene TRBJ1-1, with D perhaps matching TRBD1 (6 bases). This CDR3 contains 16 residues. Germline CDR1 and CDR2: KGHSH and LQKENI. V lost 0 bases and J 5 bases, leaving 16 bases between the germline ends. The CDR3 coding sequence is TGTGCCAGCTCACCACCGCTTTCTGGGGGCGAGACTGAAGCTTTCTTT. Translated, it gives CASSPPLSGGETEAFF.

CDR3 in DNA: TGTGCCAGCAGCCCTCCGGACAGGTTTAATGAAAAACTGTTTTTT. Amino acid sequence: CASSPPDRFNEKLFF. The chain combines TRBV2 with TRBJ1-4; 7 bases align to TRBD1. J gave up 4 bases and V 6 bases, and 8 bases lay outside the gene matches. The V gene's germline CDR1 is SNHLY and CDR2 FYNNEI. The CDR3 length is 15 residues. Full variable domain (missing parts from reference TRBV2 and TRBJ1-4): EPEVTQTPSHQVTQMGQEVILRCVPISNHLYFYWYRQILGQKVEFLVSFYNNEISEKSEIFDDQFSVERPDGSNFTLKIRSTKLEDSAMYFCASSPPDRFNEKLFFGSGTQLSVL.

The chain couples TRBV2 to TRBJ2-1; maybe TRBD1 (5 bases). CDR1 is SNHLY, CDR2 FYNNEI, per germline. The CDR3 sequence is 13 residues long. V gave up 2 bases and J gave up 3 bases, with 5 bases separating them. The CDR3 here is CASSETGYNEQFF. DNA for the CDR3: TGTGCCAGCAGTGAAACAGGCTACAATGAGCAGTTCTTC.

The rearrangement uses TRBV2 and TRBJ2-3, with D uncertain. V dropped 6 bases and J dropped 0 bases, with 10 bases sitting between them. The length of the CDR3 is 14 residues. In germline, CDR1 is SNHLY, CDR2 FYNNEI. The CDR3 DNA reads TGTGCCAGCAGGATACAATTTAGCACAGATACGCAGTATTTT. This translates into CASRIQFSTDTQYF.

On this clone: The same CDR3 is also encoded by other DNA sequences in this sample. The V gene is TRBV5-1, the J gene TRBJ2-1; 7 bases line up with TRBD2. Per the germline V gene, CDR1 is SGHRS and CDR2 is YFSETQ. The ends lost 1 base at V and 2 bases at J; junction bases unmatched: 3. The CDR3 totals 15 residues. In DNA form, the CDR3 reads TGCGCCAGCAGCTTGTCGGGGGGTACCTACAATGAGCAGTTCTTC. The encoded protein is CASSLSGGTYNEQFF.

This clone was seen only a few times. V usage is TRBV5-5 and J usage is TRBJ1-4; a possible D gene is TRBD1 (6 bases). This CDR3 is 14 amino acids long. V dropped 1 base and J dropped 12 bases, with 16 bases sitting between them. Germline values: CDR1 SGHKS, CDR2 YYEKEE (reference sequence). Written as DNA, the CDR3 is TGTGCCAGCAGCTTGCGGACAGAACCGTTGCAACTGTTTTTT. Its translation is CASSLRTEPLQLFF.

V is TRBV19 and J is TRBJ1-1, with D hard to call. Trimming took off 2 bases at V and 1 base at J, with 8 bases between the two ends. The CDR3 length is 14 residues. Germline V gene data show CDR1 as LNHDA and CDR2 as SQIVND (reference sequence). As DNA, the CDR3 is TGTGCCAGTAGTATAACAACCCAGAACACTGAAGCTTTCTTT. Its protein product is CASSITTQNTEAFF.

This chain joins TRBV5-1 and TRBJ1-1; no reliable D call. With 0 bases removed from V and 5 bases from J, the gap between germline ends came to 17 bases. The CDR3 has 16 amino acids. CDR1 SGHRS and CDR2 YFSETQ come from the germline V gene. This CDR3 reads CASSLGRGGFKTEAFF. In nucleotides, the CDR3 is TGCGCCAGCAGCTTGGGACGGGGAGGGTTTAAGACTGAAGCTTTCTTT.